This entry is about one T cell receptor beta chain. Germline V gives CDR1 LNHDA, CDR2 SQIVND (reference sequence). CDR3 length equals 15 residues. Trimming took 6 bases from V and 4 from J, leaving 13 bases between them. It was negative isolation that provided the CD8+ and CD4+ T cells, whereas TEMRA cells were enriched by FACS. These data originate in a study of CD8 T cells in Susac syndrome. Roughly 0.45 to 1 ug RNA was reverse transcribed with random hexamers. TCRdb re-called the immunoSEQ multiplex PCR reads with MiXCR, one entry per CDR3 protein. The top ten clones hold over 0.2% of a sample with 100,000 to 150,000 distinct CDR3 sequences, about 94% of them seen once.

The sample comprised CD8+ T cells from PBMCs. The source is a human donor with Susac syndrome. The J gene is TRBJ1-6, the V gene TRBV19; D unresolved. CDR3: CASSRTDDYNSPLHF. The CDR3 DNA sequence: TGTGCCAGTAGCAGGACGGACGATTATAATTCACCCCTCCACTTT.